The rows below give T cell receptor beta chains drawn from one sample of a study of blood T cell repertoires in COVID-19. Some clones are missing from TCRdb's copy, which holds only in-frame ones; the method was immunoSEQ multiplex PCR. This repertoire shows some 240,000 clones, roughly 84% found once; its top ten account for about 1.4%. Sequenced: peripheral blood. These receptors all stem from a woman in her thirties or forties who had recovered from COVID-19. Both conserved end residues are part of each CDR3. D genes are given only for firm matches. Clone sizes are given selectively: once, few, many, or a class where the clone is expanded.

clone_size: NA; d_call: TRBD1; j_call: TRBJ1-2; v_call: TRBV18; cdr3_aa: CASSPGTDTNYGYTF; cdr3_nt: TGTGCCAGCTCTCCCGGGACAGATACTAACTATGGCTACACCTTC
clone_size: NA; d_call: NA; j_call: TRBJ2-6; v_call: TRBV5-4; cdr3_aa: CASSTSNRAGANVLTF; cdr3_nt: TGTGCCAGCAGCACGTCTAATAGAGCTGGGGCCAACGTCCTGACTTTC
clone_size: NA; d_call: NA; j_call: TRBJ1-1; v_call: TRBV12-3/TRBV12-4; cdr3_aa: CASSLSAEAFF; cdr3_nt: TGTGCCAGCAGTTTAAGCGCTGAAGCTTTCTTT
clone_size: NA; d_call: TRBD1; j_call: TRBJ1-4; v_call: TRBV19; cdr3_aa: CASRTTTGNANEKLFF; cdr3_nt: TGTGCCAGTAGAACAACGACAGGGAATGCGAACGAAAAACTGTTTTTT
clone_size: once; d_call: NA; j_call: TRBJ1-4; v_call: TRBV2; cdr3_aa: CASQQRPTNEKLFF; cdr3_nt: TGTGCCAGCCAGCAGAGGCCAACTAATGAAAAACTGTTTTTT
clone_size: NA; d_call: TRBD1; j_call: TRBJ1-6; v_call: TRBV6-6; cdr3_aa: CASSYSPDRAYSPLHF; cdr3_nt: TGTGCCAGCAGTTACTCGCCCGACAGGGCTTATTCACCCCTCCACTTT
clone_size: NA; d_call: NA; j_call: TRBJ1-1; v_call: TRBV29-1; cdr3_aa: CSVADGFGVGTEAFF; cdr3_nt: TGCAGCGTCGCTGACGGCTTCGGGGTTGGCACTGAAGCTTTCTTT
clone_size: NA; d_call: NA; j_call: TRBJ1-3; v_call: TRBV9; cdr3_aa: CASSVDIGTRSGNTIYF; cdr3_nt: TGTGCCAGCAGCGTAGATATCGGGACTCGCTCTGGAAACACCATATATTTT
clone_size: NA; d_call: NA; j_call: TRBJ2-7; v_call: TRBV14; cdr3_aa: CASSQDRRAGLGMRYEQYF; cdr3_nt: TGTGCCAGCAGCCAAGACCGCCGAGCAGGGCTCGGTATGCGCTACGAGCAGTACTTC
clone_size: NA; d_call: NA; j_call: TRBJ2-1; v_call: TRBV7-2; cdr3_aa: CASSLSVVNNEQFF; cdr3_nt: TGTGCCAGCAGCTTAAGTGTAGTTAACAATGAGCAGTTCTTC
clone_size: NA; d_call: NA; j_call: TRBJ2-1; v_call: TRBV4-3; cdr3_aa: CASSQQAGAYNEQFF; cdr3_nt: TGCGCCAGCAGCCAACAAGCAGGGGCTTACAATGAGCAGTTCTTC
clone_size: NA; d_call: NA; j_call: TRBJ2-2; v_call: TRBV6-4; cdr3_aa: CASSDSGGVDTGELFF; cdr3_nt: TGTGCCAGCAGTGACTCGGGGGGAGTTGACACCGGGGAGCTGTTTTTT
clone_size: NA; d_call: NA; j_call: TRBJ1-6; v_call: TRBV3-1/TRBV3-2; cdr3_aa: CASSHWQGYSPLHF; cdr3_nt: TGTGCCAGCAGCCATTGGCAGGGTTATTCACCCCTCCACTTT